Listed below are T cell receptor beta chains from one sample, sequenced in a study of OX40 agonist ivuxolimab in advanced cancers. Sequencing was performed with immunoSEQ multiplex PCR; in TCRdb, only in-frame clones are kept and a portion is missing. Of 91,000 or so clones listed, roughly 94% are singletons. Here the sequenced sample was CD4+ or CD8+ T cells sorted from blood, taken in a trial of the OX40 agonist ivuxolimab. The receptors come from an adult with an advanced solid tumor such as melanoma, head and neck, liver or kidney cancer. Both conserved end residues are part of each CDR3. The D gene is left open where the match is weak. A row's size may be missing; if present it is once, few, many or a size class.

>-|TRBD1|TRBJ1-6|TRBV7-2
CASRRGPGQYNSPLHF
TGTGCCAGCAGGCGTGGACCGGGACAGTATAATTCACCCCTCCACTTT
>-|TRBD2|TRBJ2-5|TRBV7-3
CASSALAGVETQYF
TGTGCCAGCAGCGCCCTAGCGGGAGTAGAGACCCAGTACTTC
>-|-|TRBJ2-7|TRBV5-4
CASSYPQENEQYF
TGTGCCAGCAGCTACCCCCAGGAGAACGAGCAGTACTTC
>once|TRBD2|TRBJ2-1|TRBV28
CASSYGLAGTSYNEQFF
TGTGCCAGCAGTTACGGACTAGCGGGGACCTCCTACAATGAGCAGTTCTTC
>-|TRBD1|TRBJ1-3|TRBV28
CASRSQGAQGNTIYF
TGTGCCAGCAGGTCACAGGGGGCTCAGGGAAACACCATATATTTT
>-|-|TRBJ2-7|TRBV7-2
CASSLETSGHLYEQYF
TGTGCCAGCAGCTTGGAAACTTCGGGACATCTCTACGAGCAGTACTTC
>once|TRBD1|TRBJ2-5|TRBV2
CASSGNRGAASTRVTQYF
TGTGCCAGCAGTGGAAACAGGGGGGCAGCGTCTACTAGGGTGACCCAGTACTTC
>-|TRBD2|TRBJ2-7|TRBV7-2
CASRSSGGAYEQYF
TGTGCCAGCAGATCTAGCGGGGGCGCCTACGAGCAGTACTTC
>-|-|TRBJ2-2|TRBV5-1
CASSSPRVGGTGELFF
TGCGCCAGCAGCTCACCTCGGGTAGGGGGTACCGGGGAGCTGTTTTTT
>-|-|TRBJ1-2|TRBV7-8
CASSLAGTVGYTF
TGTGCCAGCAGCTTAGCCGGCACTGTGGGCTACACCTTC
>-|-|TRBJ1-2|TRBV19
CASTHRGGRDYGYTF
TGTGCCAGTACCCATCGGGGGGGCCGCGACTATGGCTACACCTTC
>-|-|TRBJ2-2|TRBV2
CASSEAQANRGAIGELFF
TGTGCCAGCAGTGAAGCCCAGGCGAATCGGGGGGCAATCGGGGAGCTGTTTTTT
>-|TRBD2|TRBJ2-3|TRBV27
CASSLYGGADTQYF
TGTGCCAGCAGTTTATACGGGGGGGCAGATACGCAGTATTTT
>-|TRBD1|TRBJ1-2|TRBV6-5
CASSPLDRPTNGYTF
TGTGCCAGCAGTCCCCTGGACAGGCCAACGAATGGCTACACCTTC
>-|-|TRBJ2-7|TRBV7-2
CASNKVWGDEQYF
TGTGCCAGCAACAAAGTATGGGGAGACGAGCAGTACTTC
>-|TRBD2|TRBJ2-3|TRBV6-1
CASSGGLAGGPGTDTQYF
TGTGCCAGCAGTGGTGGACTAGCGGGGGGGCCCGGCACAGATACGCAGTATTTT
>-|TRBD1|TRBJ1-4|TRBV7-2
CASSRDRGEKLFF
TGTGCCAGCAGCCGGGACAGGGGTGAAAAACTGTTTTTT
>-|TRBD1|TRBJ2-1|TRBV11-3
CASSPGTGVSSYNEQFF
TGTGCCAGCAGCCCAGGGACAGGGGTGAGCTCCTACAATGAGCAGTTCTTC
>-|TRBD1|TRBJ2-2|TRBV9
CAGATGGNTGELFF
TGTGCCGGCGCGACAGGGGGGAACACCGGGGAGCTGTTTTTT
>-|TRBD2|TRBJ2-3|TRBV7-8
CASSPGLAADTQYF
TGTGCCAGCAGCCCCGGACTAGCGGCAGATACGCAGTATTTT
>once|-|TRBJ2-1|TRBV4-2
CASSPLNGRSSYNEQFF
TGTGCCAGCAGCCCCCTGAATGGGCGTAGCTCCTACAATGAGCAGTTCTTC
>-|TRBD1|TRBJ2-1|TRBV6-6
CASRPDRESHEQFF
TGTGCCAGCAGACCGGACAGGGAAAGTCATGAGCAGTTCTTC
>once|TRBD1|TRBJ1-2|TRBV28
CASSLQGAYGVNGYTF
TGTGCCAGCAGTTTGCAGGGGGCGTACGGGGTGAATGGCTACACCTTC
>-|-|TRBJ2-2|TRBV28
CASSSALAGHGELFF
TGTGCCAGCAGTTCAGCGCTTGCAGGACACGGGGAGCTGTTTTTT
>-|TRBD2|TRBJ2-1|TRBV7-3
CASSLSPGLGEFF
TGTGCCAGCAGCTTATCCCCCGGACTAGGAGAGTTCTTC
>-|TRBD1|TRBJ2-1|TRBV10-3
CATARDRDNEQFF
TGTGCCACCGCCCGGGACAGGGACAATGAGCAGTTCTTC
>-|-|TRBJ1-1|TRBV7-3
CASSGGQLMNTEAFF
TGTGCCAGCAGCGGGGGACAACTAATGAACACTGAAGCTTTCTTT
>-|-|TRBJ1-2|TRBV20-1
CSASDSYGYTF
TGCAGTGCTAGTGACAGTTATGGCTACACCTTC
>-|TRBD1|TRBJ2-1|TRBV7-2
CASRLTGWDEQFF
TGTGCCAGCAGGCTGACAGGGTGGGATGAGCAGTTCTTC
>-|TRBD1|TRBJ2-7|TRBV5-1
CASSVGQGNGEQYF
TGCGCCAGCAGCGTCGGACAGGGAAATGGCGAGCAGTACTTC
>-|-|TRBJ1-2|TRBV7-2
CASKSVLDGYTF
TGTGCCAGCAAGTCGGTACTGGATGGCTACACCTTC
>-|-|TRBJ2-5|TRBV7-9
CASSLAGLVETQYF
TGTGCCAGCAGCTTAGCGGGGTTAGTGGAGACCCAGTACTTC
>-|TRBD2|TRBJ2-1|TRBV7-9
CASSSPGRENPNEQFF
TGTGCCAGCAGCTCCCCCGGGCGGGAGAACCCCAATGAGCAGTTCTTC
>-|TRBD1|TRBJ1-1|TRBV19
CASTPGGFDTEAFF
TGTGCCAGTACCCCAGGGGGCTTCGACACTGAAGCTTTCTTT
>-|-|TRBJ1-5|TRBV7-2
CASSSYSGGVDQPQHF
TGTGCCAGCAGCTCTTATAGCGGGGGCGTCGATCAGCCCCAGCATTTT
>-|TRBD1|TRBJ2-1|TRBV29-1
CSVTTGAYDNEQFF
TGCAGCGTGACGACAGGGGCATATGATAATGAGCAGTTCTTC
>-|-|TRBJ2-7|TRBV28
CASSRYTGEQYF
TGTGCCAGCAGTCGATACACGGGCGAGCAGTACTTC
>-|TRBD1|TRBJ2-1|TRBV11-3
CASSSDRVSYNEQFF
TGTGCCAGCAGCTCTGACAGGGTCTCCTACAATGAGCAGTTCTTC
>few|TRBD1|TRBJ1-4|TRBV11-2
CASSFGTGANEKLFF
TGTGCCAGCAGCTTTGGGACAGGGGCTAATGAAAAACTGTTTTTT
>-|TRBD1|TRBJ1-1|TRBV2
CASSPDRDTEAFF
TGTGCCAGCAGTCCGGACAGGGACACTGAAGCTTTCTTT
>once|-|TRBJ2-1|TRBV5-1
CASSLGVVGPYNEQFF
TGCGCCAGCAGCTTGGGCGTAGTGGGGCCCTACAATGAGCAGTTCTTC
>-|-|TRBJ1-2|TRBV28
CASSTWAGDTYGYTF
TGTGCCAGCAGTACCTGGGCGGGTGATACCTATGGCTACACCTTC